Listed here are 27 T cell receptor beta chains from one sample, sequenced in a study of blood T cell repertoires in COVID-19. Sequencing was performed with immunoSEQ multiplex PCR; in TCRdb, only in-frame clones are kept and a portion is missing. In the table there are fewer than 200,000 clones, 85% to 90% of which are singletons. The sequenced material came from peripheral blood. The receptors were gathered from a woman younger than 35 who had recovered from COVID-19.

The count of this clone is one. The chain is built from TRBV7-9 and TRBJ2-7; tentative D call: TRBD2 (6 bases). This CDR3 has 14 residues. V was cut by 4 bases and J by 3 bases, with 13 bases left in between. Germline assignment: CDR1 SEHNR and CDR2 FQNEAQ (reference sequence). CDR3 sequence (DNA): TGTGCCAGCAGCTCCCGGACTATACGCTACGAGCAGTACGTC. It codes for CASSSRTIRYEQYV.

This rearrangement joins TRBV4-1 to TRBJ2-3, with 8 nucleotides matching TRBD2. Germline CDR1 reads MGHRA; CDR2 reads YSYEKL. The CDR3 contains 15 residues. Trimming cost V 3 bases and J 6 bases; bases outside gene matches: 8. The CDR3 loop reads CASSHFGGAGDTQYF. CDR3 nucleotides: TGCGCCAGCAGCCATTTCGGGGGGGCGGGGGATACGCAGTATTTT.

The rearrangement uses TRBV6-6 and TRBJ1-6, with D possibly TRBD1 on 6 matching bases. Trimming stripped 4 bases from V and 4 bases from J, with 11 bases between. Germline CDR1 is MNHNY and CDR2 is SVGAGI (reference sequence). This CDR3 region has 15 residues. Here the CDR3 reads CASSFRDKYNSPLHF. The DNA for the CDR3 is TGTGCCAGCAGTTTCCGGGACAAATATAATTCACCCCTCCACTTT.

This rearrangement joins TRBV3-1 (or the pseudogene TRBV3-2) to TRBJ2-5; 9 bases match TRBD2. CDR3 size: 18 residues. The germline gives CDR1 LGHDT, CDR2 YNNKEL (reference sequence). V lost 0 bases to trimming and J lost 0 bases; unmatched junction nucleotides: 8. The DNA for the CDR3 is TGTGCCAGCAGCCAAGAGGTGTCTTCTAGCGGGGACCAAGAGACCCAGTACTTC. It yields the protein CASSQEVSSSGDQETQYF.

This clone was observed once. This sequence joins TRBV6-1 and TRBJ2-5; 9 nucleotides align to TRBD2. Germline CDR1 and CDR2: MNHNS and SASEGT. The CDR3 totals 15 residues. The V and J ends lost 2 bases and 4 bases, in that order; junction bases with no gene match: 5. CDR3 sequence reads: CASSETAGGGETQYF. The CDR3 nucleotides are TGTGCCAGCAGTGAAACAGCGGGGGGAGGAGAGACCCAGTACTTC.

The V gene is TRBV5-6, the J gene TRBJ1-1; TRBD1 is a possible D gene (6 bases). The CDR3 consists of 12 residues. The V end was cut by 3 bases, the J end by 11 bases, with 14 bases between. The germline gives CDR1 SGHDT, CDR2 YYEEEE. Written as DNA, the CDR3 is TGTGCCAGCAGCTCGGGGGGCCTGGGTGCTTTCTTT. Translation: CASSSGGLGAFF.

The chain combines TRBV27 with TRBJ2-2; D is perhaps TRBD2 (7 bases). Germline values: CDR1 MNHEY, CDR2 SMNVEV (reference sequence). There are 15 residues in the CDR3. The V end lost 8 bases, the J end lost 0 bases, and 13 bases lay between the germline ends. For the CDR3, the DNA is TGTGCCAGCGGGAGCGGGACAACGAACACCGGGGAGCTGTTTTTT. This encodes CASGSGTTNTGELFF.

The chain carries TRBV7-8 and TRBJ2-1; D is perhaps TRBD2 (7 bases). Germline CDR1 and CDR2: SGHVS and FQNEAQ. The germline V and J ends were trimmed by 5 bases and 2 bases, with 16 bases remaining between them. The CDR3 loop spans 16 amino acids. DNA for the CDR3: TGTGCCAGCAGCCATAGGGGGGGACCGACCTACAATGAGCAGTTCTTC. It yields the protein CASSHRGGPTYNEQFF.

This clone was observed a few times. V usage is TRBV4-3 and J usage is TRBJ1-6, with TRBD1 matching over 10 bases. There are 16 residues in the CDR3. Germline CDR1 reads LGHNA; CDR2 reads YSLEER. V lost 1 base, J lost 9 bases, and 6 bases stayed unmatched. The CDR3 DNA sequence: TGCGCCAGCAGCCAAGTCCCGGGACAGGGGCCTTCACCCCTCCACTTT. Its protein is CASSQVPGQGPSPLHF.

The V call is TRBV6-5, the J call TRBJ1-5; D remains unclear. The germline V gene has CDR1 MNHEY and CDR2 SVGAGI. Trimming left V 7 bases short and J 4 bases short, with 14 bases between. This CDR3 has 14 amino acids. CDR3 residues: CASNGGWYNQPQHF. The CDR3 DNA is TGTGCCAGCAATGGAGGGTGGTATAATCAGCCCCAGCATTTT.

The chain carries TRBV7-3 and TRBJ2-5; D gene ambiguous. Germline assignment: CDR1 SGHTA and CDR2 FQGTGA. The CDR3 runs to 13 residues. With 2 bases removed from V and 6 bases from J, the gap between germline ends came to 10 bases. The CDR3 coding sequence is TGTGCCAGCAGCTTAGCGCCGGTCCAGACCCAGTACTTC. Its translation is CASSLAPVQTQYF.

The rearrangement uses TRBV4-3 and TRBJ1-5, with TRBD1 identical over 7 bases. J was trimmed by 4 bases and V by 0 bases; bases with no gene match: 18. CDR3 length equals 20 residues. Germline V CDR1 and CDR2: LGHNA, YSLEER. The DNA for the CDR3 is TGCGCCAGCAGCCAAGATCCCGGGACAGATGGGAAAGGGGGAAATCAGCCCCAGCATTTT. Translation: CASSQDPGTDGKGGNQPQHF.

This chain uses TRBV3-1 (or the pseudogene TRBV3-2) with TRBJ1-2; the match to TRBD1 covers 10 bases. Germline CDR1 is LGHDT and CDR2 is YNNKEL (reference sequence). This CDR3 region has 14 residues. J gave up 4 bases and V 4 bases, and 3 bases lay outside the gene matches. CDR3 DNA: TGTGCCAGCAGCCGGGGGGACAGGGGCTATGGCTACACCTTC. Its protein product is CASSRGDRGYGYTF.

This chain joins TRBV28 and TRBJ1-1; TRBD1 is a possible D gene (6 bases). Germline loops: CDR1 MDHEN, CDR2 SYDVKM. Trimming took off 6 bases at V and 4 bases at J, with 21 bases between the two ends. CDR3 length equals 16 residues. Here the CDR3 reads CASSLRRGLLSTEAFF. As DNA, the CDR3 is TGTGCCAGCAGCTTACGTAGGGGGTTGTTAAGCACTGAAGCTTTCTTT.

This chain connects TRBV15 to TRBJ2-7, with 9 positions matching TRBD2. The CDR3 runs to 15 residues. Germline V gene sequence: CDR1 LNHNV, CDR2 YYDKDF (reference sequence). Germline trimming cut 3 bases from V and 5 bases from J; bases unmatched to any gene: 8. CDR3 DNA: TGTGCCACCAGCAGGGCTGTGGCGGGGGGGGACGAGCAGTACTTC. Translated, it gives CATSRAVAGGDEQYF.

J is TRBJ2-7 and V is TRBV6-2 or TRBV6-3; 7 bases align to TRBD1. Trimming removed 2 bases from V and 2 bases from J; junction bases left unmatched: 6. The CDR3 length is 15 residues. Per germline, CDR1 MNHEY and CDR2 SVGEGT. For the CDR3, the DNA is TGTGCCAGCAGTTACCGACCTCAGGGGGCCTACGAGCAGTACGTC. This gives the protein CASSYRPQGAYEQYV.

The J gene is TRBJ1-1, the V gene TRBV7-9; D gene unclear. Germline values: CDR1 SEHNR, CDR2 FQNEAQ (reference sequence). The CDR3 runs to 14 residues. Trimming shortened V by 1 base and J by 5 bases, and 11 bases separated the two germline ends. CDR3 amino acids: CASSLETGRTEAFF. For the CDR3, the DNA is TGTGCCAGCAGCTTAGAAACGGGGAGGACTGAAGCTTTCTTT.

V and J are TRBV5-1 and TRBJ2-7, with D tentatively TRBD1 (6 bases). The CDR3 is made up of 14 amino acids. V lost 3 bases, J lost 3 bases, and 13 bases lay in between. Germline CDR1 SGHRS, CDR2 YFSETQ. The CDR3 DNA reads TGCGCCAGCAGCTGGTACCAGACAGGCTACGAGCAGTACGTC. This codes for CASSWYQTGYEQYV.

The chain couples TRBV28 to TRBJ1-1, with TRBD1 identical over 7 bases. CDR1 and CDR2 from the germline V gene are MDHEN and SYDVKM. CDR3 size: 12 residues. The V segment lost 6 bases and the J segment 4 bases; nucleotides outside the gene matches: 2. The chain's CDR3 is CASSAGGTEAFF. As DNA, the CDR3 is TGTGCCAGCAGCGCAGGGGGCACTGAAGCTTTCTTT.

The chain combines TRBV6-5 with TRBJ1-2; 7 bases are a match to TRBD1. This CDR3 is built from 12 residues. V was pared by 6 bases and J by 7 bases, with 5 bases of the junction left unmatched. Germline CDR1 MNHEY, CDR2 SVGAGI. The DNA for the CDR3 is TGTGCCAGCAGGGCGACAGGGTTTGGCTACACCTTC. This translates into CASRATGFGYTF.

The table lists this clone with a few counts. Other DNA sequences in this sample translate to the same CDR3. The chain has TRBV18 and TRBJ2-5, with 8 bases that match TRBD2. The CDR3 runs to 15 residues. V shed 1 base and J 1 base; nucleotides not matched to a gene: 2. Germline V CDR1 and CDR2: KGHSH, LQKENI. The CDR3 protein is CASSPLAGTQETQYF. The CDR3, as DNA: TGTGCCAGCTCACCACTAGCGGGGACCCAAGAGACCCAGTACTTC.

The chain recombines TRBV11-2 with TRBJ2-1; 9 bases are shared with TRBD2. This CDR3 region has 15 residues. J lost 8 bases, V lost 0 bases, and 5 bases had no gene match. CDR1 is SGHAT, CDR2 FQNNGV, per germline. Here the CDR3 DNA reads TGTGCCAGCAGCTTAGAGGCGGGAGGGTTCTATGAGCAGTTCTTC. Protein sequence: CASSLEAGGFYEQFF.

The chain carries TRBV29-1 and TRBJ2-5; TRBD2 matches 10 bases. The CDR3 loop spans 12 amino acids. Germline V gene data show CDR1 as SQVTM and CDR2 as ANQGSEA. The CDR3 sequence: CSSGGYQETQYF. DNA of the CDR3: TGCAGTAGCGGGGGGTACCAAGAGACCCAGTACTTC. Supplemented by reference TRBV29-1 and TRBJ2-5, the full variable domain reads SAVISQKPSRDICQRGTSLTIQCQVDSQVTMMFWYRQQPGQSLTLIATANQGSEATYESGFVIDKFPISRPNLTFSTLTVSNMSPEDSSIYLCSSGGYQETQYFGPGTRLLVL.

The chain is built from TRBV19 and TRBJ2-1; 8 bases are a match to TRBD1. V was pared by 9 bases and J by 7 bases, with 14 bases of the junction left unmatched. The CDR3 has 15 residues. Per the germline V gene, CDR1 is LNHDA and CDR2 is SQIVND (reference sequence). The CDR3 sequence is CASNMGQGAWNEQFF. The CDR3 nucleotides read TGTGCCAGCAACATGGGGCAGGGGGCTTGGAATGAGCAGTTCTTC.

The genes are TRBV27 and TRBJ1-5; 10 bases line up with TRBD1. This CDR3 region has 14 residues. Germline loops: CDR1 MNHEY, CDR2 SMNVEV (reference sequence). The ends lost 6 bases at V and 2 bases at J; junction bases unmatched: 1. CDR3 nucleotide sequence: TGTGCCAGCAGGACAGGGGGCGGCAATCAGCCCCAGCATTTT. It translates to CASRTGGGNQPQHF.

The V gene is TRBV7-9, the J gene TRBJ2-3, with a possible D match to TRBD2 (5 bases). Trimming removed 5 bases at V and 0 bases at J, with 12 bases between. Germline V lookup: CDR1 SEHNR, CDR2 FQNEAQ (reference sequence). This CDR3 region has 15 residues. The CDR3 nucleotides read TGTGCCAGCAGCACCGGACTTTCTAGCACAGATACGCAGTATTTT. Amino acid sequence: CASSTGLSSTDTQYF.

The chain uses TRBV24-1 and TRBJ1-1; 9 nucleotides match TRBD1. This CDR3 region has 16 residues. After removal of 7 bases from V and 1 base from J, the junction contained 9 bases not matched to a gene. Germline V lookup: CDR1 KGHDR, CDR2 SFDVKD. This CDR3 is CATRAGTGLRNTEAFF. CDR3 sequence (DNA): TGTGCCACCAGGGCCGGGACAGGGTTACGGAACACTGAAGCTTTCTTT.